The 9 T cell receptor beta chains listed next were all sequenced from one sample in a study of blood T cell repertoires in COVID-19. Some clones are missing from TCRdb's copy, which holds only in-frame ones; the method was immunoSEQ multiplex PCR. This sample has 200,000 to 300,000 clones, with about 87% found just once. Sequencing used peripheral blood. The receptors were sampled from a woman aged 55-69 years with COVID-19, enrolled during active disease.

The chain recombines TRBV18 with TRBJ1-5; 9 bases agree with TRBD1. The ends lost 6 bases at V and 0 bases at J; junction bases unmatched: 6. There are 16 residues in the CDR3. Germline CDR1 is KGHSH and CDR2 is LQKENI. Written as DNA, the CDR3 is TGTGCCAGCTCCCTGGGACAGGGCCGTAGCAATCAGCCCCAGCATTTT. It yields the protein CASSLGQGRSNQPQHF.

This clone was observed a few times. The genes are TRBV6-5 and TRBJ2-1, with TRBD1 matching over 9 bases. The CDR3 is made up of 14 amino acids. CDR1 is MNHEY, CDR2 SVGAGI, per germline. J lost 7 bases, V lost 10 bases, and 11 bases had no gene match. The CDR3 sequence: CATARDRVLNEQFF. The CDR3 DNA sequence: TGTGCCACTGCCCGGGACAGGGTTTTGAATGAGCAGTTCTTC.

This clone was seen more than once but under ten times. CDR3 DNA: TGCGCCAGCAGCCAACGCCAGGGGTTTACTGCCGGGGAGCTGTTTTTT. It yields the protein CASSQRQGFTAGELFF. The chain recombines TRBV4-3 with TRBJ2-2; a possible D gene is TRBD1 (6 bases). Germline loops: CDR1 LGHNA, CDR2 YSLEER. Between the trimmed V and J ends, which lost 2 bases and 6 bases, there was a span of 16 bases. The CDR3 sequence is 16 residues long.

The rearrangement links TRBV2 to TRBJ2-5, with D tentatively TRBD1 (5 bases). The germline V gene has CDR1 SNHLY and CDR2 FYNNEI. The CDR3 spans 14 residues. V was clipped by 0 bases and J by 5 bases, with 10 bases between them. CDR3 residues: CASSEAHRLETQYF. CDR3 in DNA: TGTGCCAGCAGTGAAGCGCACAGGTTGGAGACCCAGTACTTC.

This clone has a single count. The J gene is TRBJ2-1, the V gene TRBV5-4; TRBD2 matches at 7 bases. With V trimmed by 2 bases and J by 8 bases, 10 bases remained unmatched. CDR3 length: 15 amino acids. The V gene's germline CDR1 is SGHNT and CDR2 YYREEE (reference sequence). The CDR3 DNA reads TGTGCCAGCAGCTTTCCTGCTCGGGAGGCCGATGAGCAGTTCTTC. This codes for CASSFPAREADEQFF. Using reference TRBV5-4 and TRBJ2-1 for the parts outside the CDR3, the full variable domain is ETGVTQSPTHLIKTRGQQVTLRCSSQSGHNTVSWYQQALGQGPQFIFQYYREEENGRGNFPPRFSGLQFPNYSSELNVNALELDDSALYLCASSFPAREADEQFFGPGTRLTVL.

V and J are TRBV6-6 and TRBJ1-6; D is perhaps TRBD1 (6 bases). CDR1 and CDR2 (germline): MNHNY, SVGAGI (reference sequence). Trimming cost V 1 base and J 7 bases, with 11 bases left between them. The CDR3 totals 15 residues. The CDR3 DNA sequence: TGTGCCAGCAGTTACTTGGACAGACTGAATTCACCCCTCCACTTT. Translated: CASSYLDRLNSPLHF.

The chain couples TRBV28 to TRBJ2-1, with 11 bases fitting TRBD1. CDR3 length equals 16 residues. CDR1 and CDR2 (germline): MDHEN, SYDVKM. V trimming: 6 bases; J trimming: 6 bases; junction bases outside the gene matches: 10. The CDR3 nucleotides read TGTGCCAGCAGCTCTCCGGGACAGGGGGTTCGCAATGAGCAGTTCTTC. This gives the protein CASSSPGQGVRNEQFF.

Here the CDR3 reads CASSLHRAYGYTF. CDR3 coding DNA: TGTGCCAGCAGTTTACACAGGGCCTATGGCTACACCTTC. The chain uses TRBV12-3 or TRBV12-4 and TRBJ1-2; a weak D match, TRBD1 (6 bases). CDR3 size: 13 residues. V lost 2 bases, J lost 4 bases, and 8 bases lay in between.

The J gene is TRBJ1-1, the V gene TRBV6-5; D is perhaps TRBD1 (6 bases). CDR3 length: 11 amino acids. CDR1 and CDR2 from the germline V gene are MNHEY and SVGAGI. The V and J ends lost 5 bases and 8 bases respectively, with 9 bases between them. The CDR3 is CASSTTGEAFF. The CDR3 DNA reads as TGTGCCAGCAGTACGACAGGAGAAGCTTTCTTT.